Following are 18 T cell receptor beta chains from one sample sequenced in a study of CD8 T cells in Susac syndrome. RNA amounts of about 0.5 to 1 ug underwent reverse transcription with random hexamers. One entry per CDR3 protein results from TCRdb running MiXCR on the immunoSEQ multiplex PCR reads. The repertoire holds about 50,000 distinct CDR3 sequences, with 93% as singletons. Specimen: CD8+ T cells from PBMCs. The receptors were gathered from a human donor with multiple sclerosis.

The chain links TRBV19 to TRBJ1-5; the match to TRBD1 covers 7 bases. In germline, CDR1 is LNHDA, CDR2 SQIVND (reference sequence). V shed 5 bases, J shed 4 bases, and the junction held 5 bases outside the gene matches. The CDR3 is 14 residues long. The CDR3 DNA reads TGTGCCAGTAGTCTAGTACAGGGGAATCAGCCCCAGCATTTT. This translates into CASSLVQGNQPQHF.

V is TRBV29-1 and J is TRBJ2-5; D remains ambiguous. In germline, CDR1 is SQVTM, CDR2 ANQGSEA. This CDR3 has 13 amino acids. V was trimmed by 7 bases and J by 5 bases, leaving 17 bases between them. The CDR3 loop reads CSAPGVIMETQYF. CDR3 sequence (DNA): TGCAGCGCCCCCGGAGTAATCATGGAGACCCAGTACTTC.

This clonotype was detected once. This chain connects TRBV24-1 to TRBJ2-7, with D maybe TRBD1 (7 bases). The V end was cut by 2 bases, the J end by 4 bases, with 17 bases between. Per germline, CDR1 KGHDR and CDR2 SFDVKD. This CDR3 is built from 16 residues. CDR3 amino acids: CATSDYGGGKGYEQYF. The CDR3 nucleotides read TGTGCCACCAGTGATTACGGAGGGGGCAAAGGATACGAGCAGTACTTC.

The rearrangement uses TRBV28 and TRBJ1-6; TRBD1 is a possible D gene (6 bases). The CDR3 is 15 amino acids. Germline CDR1 MDHEN, CDR2 SYDVKM. V was pared by 5 bases and J by 5 bases, with 13 bases between. This CDR3 is CASSRNGGNNSPLHF. The CDR3 nucleotides read TGTGCCAGCAGTCGAAATGGGGGCAATAATTCACCCCTCCACTTT.

This sequence joins TRBV29-1 and TRBJ2-1; 9 bases fit TRBD2. Germline V gene data show CDR1 as SQVTM and CDR2 as ANQGSEA. V dropped 0 bases and J dropped 7; count of bases not matched to a gene: 13. This CDR3 is 17 amino acids long. DNA for the CDR3: TGCAGCGTTGAAGAGAGGGGAGCGGGGGGCTTGGGGAATGAGCAGTTCTTC. This sequence encodes CSVEERGAGGLGNEQFF.

The chain combines TRBV20-1 with TRBJ2-4; D assignment may be TRBD1 or TRBD2 (6 bases each). With 3 bases removed from V and 6 bases from J, the gap between germline ends came to 12 bases. This CDR3 contains 13 residues. Germline V gene sequence: CDR1 DFQATT, CDR2 SNEGSKA (reference sequence). The CDR3 protein is CSASGGPGNIQYF. The CDR3 DNA follows: TGCAGTGCTAGCGGGGGCCCGGGAAACATTCAGTACTTC.

V gene TRBV9 combines with J gene TRBJ2-7, with 9 nucleotides matching TRBD2. Germline V gene lookup returns CDR1 SGDLS and CDR2 YYNGEE. J was trimmed by 7 bases and V by 7 bases; bases with no gene match: 12. CDR3 length equals 14 residues. This chain's CDR3 is CASGSGGPREEQYF. CDR3 nucleotides: TGTGCCAGCGGTAGCGGGGGCCCACGTGAGGAGCAGTACTTC.

The chain carries TRBV9 and TRBJ1-2; the match to TRBD1 covers 7 bases. The V segment lost 1 base and the J segment 2 bases; nucleotides outside the gene matches: 11. The CDR3 is 17 amino acids. The germline V gene has CDR1 SGDLS and CDR2 YYNGEE. The CDR3 region has the DNA TGTGCCAGCAGCGTATCCGCCGGACAGGCCCCAAACTATGGCTACACCTTC. This encodes CASSVSAGQAPNYGYTF. Using reference TRBV9 and TRBJ1-2 for the parts outside the CDR3, the full variable domain is DSGVTQTPKHLITATGQRVTLRCSPRSGDLSVYWYQQSLDQGLQFLIQYYNGEERAKGNILERFSAQQFPDLHSELNLSSLELGDSALYFCASSVSAGQAPNYGYTFGSGTRLTVV.

This clonotype was recorded only once. This sequence joins TRBV18 and TRBJ1-1; D might be TRBD1 (5 bases). Trimming stripped 0 bases from V and 1 base from J, with 9 bases between. The CDR3 consists of 15 residues. Germline V gene lookup returns CDR1 KGHSH and CDR2 LQKENI. The CDR3 region has the DNA TGTGCCAGCTCACCACCGGGACTCACGAACACTGAAGCTTTCTTT. Translated, it gives CASSPPGLTNTEAFF. Supplemented by reference TRBV18 and TRBJ1-1, the full variable domain reads NAGVMQNPRHLVRRRGQEARLRCSPMKGHSHVYWYRQLPEEGLKFMVYLQKENIIDESGMPKERFSAEFPKEGPSILRIQQVVRGDSAAYFCASSPPGLTNTEAFFGQGTRLTVV.

V and J are TRBV4-3 and TRBJ1-2; a possible D gene is TRBD1 (5 bases). Germline V gene sequence: CDR1 LGHNA, CDR2 YSLEER. V lost 0 bases, J lost 0 bases, and 11 bases lay in between. The CDR3 consists of 16 residues. CDR3 loop: CASSQDRKGANYGYTF. The CDR3, as DNA: TGCGCCAGCAGCCAAGATCGAAAAGGGGCTAACTATGGCTACACCTTC.

This chain joins TRBV27 and TRBJ2-3; TRBD2 matches at 9 bases. The CDR3 contains 15 residues. The V segment lost 5 bases and the J segment 1 base; nucleotides outside the gene matches: 4. CDR1 is MNHEY, CDR2 SMNVEV, per germline (reference sequence). The CDR3 DNA reads as TGTGCCAGCAGTCAGGCTAGCGGGGGCACAGATACGCAGTATTTT. Protein product: CASSQASGGTDTQYF.

This chain uses TRBV9 with TRBJ2-1, with TRBD2 matching over 11 bases. Germline values: CDR1 SGDLS, CDR2 YYNGEE. The CDR3 sequence is 16 residues long. With 0 bases clipped from V and 8 bases from J, the junction kept 7 bases outside the gene matches. The CDR3 bases are TGTGCCAGCAGCGTAGTTAGCGGGGGGGGAAACGATGAGCAGTTCTTC. Encoded protein: CASSVVSGGGNDEQFF.

This clonotype was picked up one time. The chain couples TRBV7-9 to TRBJ1-6, with D possibly matching TRBD1 (6 bases). Trimming shortened V by 5 bases and J by 8 bases, and 16 bases separated the two germline ends. Germline CDR1 SEHNR, CDR2 FQNEAQ (reference sequence). This CDR3 contains 15 residues. CDR3 nucleotides: TGTGCCAGCAGCGCCTTTGAAGGGGGTTATTCACCCCTCCACTTT. Protein: CASSAFEGGYSPLHF.

The V and J genes are TRBV4-3 and TRBJ1-4; D call uncertain. The germline V gene encodes CDR1 LGHNA and CDR2 YSLEER. Trimming took 0 bases from V and 0 from J, leaving 5 bases between them. The CDR3 spans 15 residues. In DNA, the CDR3 is TGCGCCAGCAGCCAAGATGGGGCAACTAATGAAAAACTGTTTTTT. Its protein product is CASSQDGATNEKLFF.

The V gene is TRBV10-3, the J gene TRBJ2-2; D is unresolved. The CDR3 has 13 residues. V lost 10 bases and J 4 bases, leaving 13 bases between the germline ends. Germline V gives CDR1 ENHRY, CDR2 SYGVKD. CDR3 coding DNA: TGTGCCACTTTTTCGATGGGCACCGGGGAGCTGTTTTTT. It specifies CATFSMGTGELFF.

The chain recombines TRBV19 with TRBJ1-5; a possible D gene is TRBD1 (5 bases). Germline CDR1 and CDR2: LNHDA and SQIVND (reference sequence). The CDR3 runs to 15 residues. Trimming removed 3 bases at V and 1 base at J, with 10 bases between. CDR3 amino acids: CASSIDGGSNQPQHF. The CDR3 bases are TGTGCCAGTAGTATTGATGGGGGGAGCAATCAGCCCCAGCATTTT.

The rearrangement uses TRBV15 and TRBJ2-4; possibly TRBD2 for D (5 bases). The germline V gene has CDR1 LNHNV and CDR2 YYDKDF (reference sequence). Trimming cost V 6 bases and J 1 base, with 13 bases left between them. The CDR3 runs to 15 residues. The CDR3, as DNA: TGTGCCACCAGAACAAGGACTGTGGCCAAAAACATTCAGTACTTC. It encodes CATRTRTVAKNIQYF.

The CDR3 DNA reads TGTGCCAGCAGTCCCGGTAGCTCCTACGAGCAGTACTTC. This codes for CASSPGSSYEQYF. This rearrangement joins TRBV6-2 or TRBV6-3 to TRBJ2-7; D uncertain. Per germline, CDR1 MNHEY and CDR2 SVGEGT. V was shortened by 5 bases and J by 0 bases, with 8 bases between the two germline ends. CDR3 size: 13 residues.